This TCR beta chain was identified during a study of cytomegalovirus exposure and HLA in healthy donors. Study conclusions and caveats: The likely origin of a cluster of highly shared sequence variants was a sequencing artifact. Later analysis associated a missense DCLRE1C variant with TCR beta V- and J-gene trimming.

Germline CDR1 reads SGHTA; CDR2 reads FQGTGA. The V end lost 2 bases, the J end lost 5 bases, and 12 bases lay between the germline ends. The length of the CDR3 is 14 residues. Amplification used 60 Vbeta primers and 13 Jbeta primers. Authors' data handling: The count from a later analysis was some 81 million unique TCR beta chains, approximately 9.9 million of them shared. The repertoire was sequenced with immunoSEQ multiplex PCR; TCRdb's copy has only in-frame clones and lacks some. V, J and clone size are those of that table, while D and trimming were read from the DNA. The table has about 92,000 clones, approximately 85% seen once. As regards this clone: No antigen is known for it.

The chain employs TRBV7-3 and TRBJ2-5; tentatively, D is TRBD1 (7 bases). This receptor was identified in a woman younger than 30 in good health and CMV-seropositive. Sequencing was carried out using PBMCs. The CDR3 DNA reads TGTGCCAGCAGCTTAGCAGGGGGGAGGGAGACCCAGTACTTC. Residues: CASSLAGGRETQYF.